This TCR beta chain came from a study of blood T cell repertoires in COVID-19. Across the whole study: PBMCs, B-cell-depleted T cells, or T cells provided the cDNA or gDNA that made up the material.

In the authors' methods: Using reference gene primer amplification, nucleated cell counts were estimated. Only in-frame clones appear in the TCRdb table, and some are missing; sequencing was by immunoSEQ multiplex PCR. V and J calls and clone size are copied from that table; D and trimming were computed from the DNA. Altogether about 300,000 clones are present, under 90% being singletons, with the ten largest covering 5% to 5.5%. Recovery among Cohort 3 donors was established by two negative PCRs, clearance, or symptom resolution. Germline V CDR1 and CDR2: LNHDA, SQIVND (reference sequence). The junction had 12 bases not matched to a gene; V was cut back by 4 bases and J by 6 bases. CDR3 length equals 16 residues.

Material for sequencing was PBMCs or T cells enriched from blood (not recorded which). The rearrangement links TRBV19 to TRBJ1-2; TRBD1 matches at 9 bases. This TCR was recovered from a man in his fifties or sixties who had recovered from COVID-19. The CDR3 reads CASSSRQGVVRDGYTF. For the CDR3, the DNA is TGTGCCAGTAGTAGTAGACAGGGGGTTGTTCGAGATGGCTACACCTTC.